The entry below gives a single TCR beta chain sequence along with its context. TCRdb's copy holds only in-frame clones and misses some; the assay was immunoSEQ multiplex PCR. Of about 170,000 clones detected, 83% appear once; the ten largest clones hold roughly 2%. This sample is part of a study of blood T cell repertoires in COVID-19. Study information: Both acute and convalescent COVID-19 samples were obtained from the United States, Italy and Spain.

CDR1 KGHDR and CDR2 SFDVKD come from the germline V gene. There are 17 residues in the CDR3. V lost 3 bases, J lost 0 bases, and 11 bases lay in between. J is TRBJ2-6 and V is TRBV24-1; weak D call: TRBD1 (6 bases). This clonotype was sampled from a woman of 80 years or more with acute or convalescent COVID-19. The sequencing sample was made of peripheral blood. CDR3 nucleotides: TGTGCCACCAGTGATGCGACAGGTCCCTCTGGGGCCAACGTCCTGACTTTC. It translates to CATSDATGPSGANVLTF.